Shown below are 24 T cell receptor beta chains from a single sample sequenced in a study of T-cell reconstitution after alpha-beta-depleted transplantation in children. Unique molecular identifiers were incorporated into the prepared TCRbeta library. MiXCR, run by TCRdb on the PCR reads, gives a single entry per CDR3 protein. The sample yields about 110,000 distinct CDR3 sequences, about 6% seen once. Sequencing was performed on PBMCs, mostly from graft donor cells, taken 360 days after TCRalphabeta/CD19-depleted stem cell transplant. Receptors were obtained from a male patient aged 2 to 10 who had a stem cell transplant for acute lymphoblastic leukemia, so the T cells may come from the graft donor.

In this sample, this clonotype turned up many times. The chain is built from TRBV4-2 and TRBJ2-1; tentatively, D is TRBD1 (6 bases). The CDR3 sequence is 14 residues long. V was pared by 2 bases and J by 5 bases, with 10 bases between. In germline, CDR1 is LGHNA, CDR2 YNFKEQ. In nucleotides, the CDR3 is TGTGCCAGCAGCCAAACCGACAGGCACAATGAGCAGTTCTTC. Residues: CASSQTDRHNEQFF.

This clonotype was detected ten times or more. This sequence joins TRBV4-3 and TRBJ2-5; no firm D call. CDR1 LGHNA and CDR2 YSLEER come from the germline V gene. V was cut by 1 base and J by 5 bases, with 8 bases left in between. The CDR3 spans 13 residues. The CDR3 region is CASSQVQWETQYF. CDR3 in DNA: TGCGCCAGCAGCCAAGTACAATGGGAGACCCAGTACTTC.

This clonotype came up many times. The rearrangement joins TRBV10-1 to TRBJ2-3; 7 bases are a match to TRBD2. The CDR3 runs to 14 residues. Germline V gene sequence: CDR1 WNHNN, CDR2 SYGVQD (reference sequence). Germline trimming cut 3 bases from V and 5 bases from J; bases unmatched to any gene: 5. Written as DNA, the CDR3 is TGCGCCAGCAGTGACTGGACTAGTAAAGATACGCAGTATTTT. Protein: CASSDWTSKDTQYF.

With regard to this clonotype: One end of the junction is discordant with germline, which a read error may explain. The chain links TRBV6-2 or TRBV6-3 to TRBJ2-1; D may be TRBD1 or TRBD2 (5 bases each). Germline values: CDR1 MNHEY, CDR2 SVGEGT. The CDR3 length is 12 residues. In DNA form, the CDR3 reads TGTGCCAGCAGTTTCGGGACCACCCCTCGTCTCTTC. This gives the protein CASSFGTTPRLF.

This clonotype was counted ten times or more. The V call is TRBV7-2, the J call TRBJ2-7; the D is unclear. Germline-derived CDR1 and CDR2 are SGHTA and FQGNSA. Trimming stripped 2 bases from V and 0 bases from J, with 2 bases between. The CDR3 is made up of 12 amino acids. CDR3 nucleotides: TGTGCCAGCAGCTTAAGCTCCTACGAGCAGTACTTC. Residues: CASSLSSYEQYF.

This clonotype occurred a few times. V gene TRBV9 combines with J gene TRBJ1-2, with D possibly TRBD1 on 6 matching bases. The ends were cut back, 5 bases at V and 6 bases at J, with 14 bases in the middle. The germline CDR1 and CDR2 sequences are SGDLS and YYNGEE. This CDR3 has 13 amino acids. The CDR3 sequence is CASSGGTFNGYTF. DNA for the CDR3: TGTGCCAGCAGTGGTGGGACATTCAATGGCTACACCTTC.

The CDR3 DNA sequence: TGTGCCAGCAGCCAAATGGGCCACGAGATATGGGCAGATACGCAGTATTTT. It encodes CASSQMGHEIWADTQYF. The chain is built from TRBV14 and TRBJ2-3; no reliable D call. The germline V and J ends were trimmed by 2 bases and 4 bases, with 19 bases remaining between them. CDR3 length equals 17 residues. Germline V lookup: CDR1 SGHDN, CDR2 FVKESK.

The J gene is TRBJ2-2, the V gene TRBV10-3; 7 bases agree with TRBD1. V was pared by 4 bases and J by 0 bases, with 11 bases of the junction left unmatched. Per germline, CDR1 ENHRY and CDR2 SYGVKD. The CDR3 runs 18 residues. CDR3 amino acids: CAISGGDTGDANTGELFF. For the CDR3, the DNA is TGTGCCATCAGTGGGGGCGACACAGGGGACGCGAACACCGGGGAGCTGTTTTTT.

The chain uses TRBV28 and TRBJ2-6; D unclear. Germline V gene lookup returns CDR1 MDHEN and CDR2 SYDVKM. The germline V and J ends were trimmed by 6 bases and 4 bases, with 10 bases remaining between them. CDR3 length: 14 residues. The CDR3 spells CASSWVSGANVLTF. The CDR3 coding sequence is TGTGCCAGCAGCTGGGTGTCAGGGGCCAACGTCCTGACTTTC.

This clonotype was picked up many times. The gene calls are TRBV2 and TRBJ1-1; D gene ambiguous. V lost 7 bases and J lost 0, with 12 bases in between. The germline gives CDR1 SNHLY, CDR2 FYNNEI. This CDR3 contains 14 residues. CDR3 amino acids: CASMVRYMNTEAFF. The CDR3 bases are TGTGCCAGCATGGTCCGGTATATGAACACTGAAGCTTTCTTT.

There are a few counts of this clonotype. The chain has TRBV30 and TRBJ2-3; no clear D gene. Germline values: CDR1 GTSNPN, CDR2 SVGIG (reference sequence). The CDR3 consists of 11 residues. The CDR3 reads CAGTGTDTQYF. For the CDR3, the DNA is TGTGCTGGAACCGGCACAGATACGCAGTATTTT.

This clonotype was counted ten times or more. The chain couples TRBV9 to TRBJ2-1, with 10 bases lining up with TRBD2. V was pared by 0 bases and J by 3 bases, with 6 bases of the junction left unmatched. In germline, CDR1 is SGDLS, CDR2 YYNGEE. CDR3 length: 17 residues. In DNA, the CDR3 is TGTGCCAGCAGCGTAGACGGAGCGGGGGGGCTCTACAATGAGCAGTTCTTC. This translates into CASSVDGAGGLYNEQFF.

This clonotype was detected many times. V usage is TRBV2 and J usage is TRBJ1-2, with D tentatively TRBD1 (5 bases). V was trimmed by 7 bases and J by 8 bases, leaving 11 bases between them. Germline assignment: CDR1 SNHLY and CDR2 FYNNEI. The CDR3 contains 11 residues. The CDR3, as DNA: TGTGCCAGCAAAACAGGAAGCGGCTACACCTTC. Protein: CASKTGSGYTF. The variable domain in full, with the rest retrieved from reference TRBV2 and TRBJ1-2, is EPEVTQTPSHQVTQMGQEVILRCVPISNHLYFYWYRQILGQKVEFLVSFYNNEISEKSEIFDDQFSVERPDGSNFTLKIRSTKLEDSAMYFCASKTGSGYTFGSGTRLTVV.

This clonotype was observed a few times. The chain recombines TRBV10-3 with TRBJ1-2; 11 positions agree with TRBD1. Germline CDR1 reads ENHRY; CDR2 reads SYGVKD. The ends lost 9 bases at V and 6 bases at J; junction bases unmatched: 3. The CDR3 totals 12 residues. CDR3 loop: CAIWTGGNGYTF. CDR3 bases: TGTGCCATTTGGACAGGGGGCAATGGCTACACCTTC.

V gene TRBV5-1 combines with J gene TRBJ2-3; D is unclear. This CDR3 has 17 residues. The germline gives CDR1 SGHRS, CDR2 YFSETQ. The germline V and J ends were trimmed by 4 bases and 6 bases, with 24 bases remaining between them. The CDR3 is CASSQMVGPAIADTQYF. The DNA for the CDR3 is TGCGCCAGCAGCCAAATGGTAGGGCCAGCGATTGCGGATACGCAGTATTTT.

This clonotype was picked up a small number of times. The chain is built from TRBV13 and TRBJ2-2; D remains ambiguous. CDR3 length: 14 amino acids. Per germline, CDR1 PRHDT and CDR2 FYEKMQ (reference sequence). V lost 5 bases to trimming and J lost 7 bases, with 14 bases between them. The CDR3 region has the DNA TGTGCCAGCAGCCCGACGCCCTCCGGCGGGGAGCTGTTTTTT. This codes for CASSPTPSGGELFF.

This clonotype was seen repeatedly, ten times or more. The gene calls are TRBV5-1 and TRBJ2-7; unclear D gene. CDR3 length equals 15 residues. The germline gives CDR1 SGHRS, CDR2 YFSETQ. The V gene lost 1 base and the J gene lost 0 bases, with 11 bases spanning the gap. The CDR3 sequence: CASSLMPPSSYEQYF. DNA for the CDR3: TGCGCCAGCAGCTTGATGCCGCCGAGCTCCTACGAGCAGTACTTC.

The rearrangement uses TRBV6-6 and TRBJ2-2; possibly TRBD2 for D (5 bases). This CDR3 has 10 amino acids. Trimming removed 11 bases at V and 16 bases at J, with 17 bases between. Germline V gene data show CDR1 as MNHNY and CDR2 as SVGAGI (reference sequence). DNA of the CDR3: TGTGCCTCCTTCGAGGGCTCTTGGTTTTTT. Amino acid sequence: CASFEGSWFF.

This clonotype was detected many times. The chain recombines TRBV2 with TRBJ2-7, with D perhaps TRBD1 or TRBD2 (5 bases each). The CDR3 is 12 amino acids. V was pared by 11 bases and J by 0 bases, with 11 bases between. The germline gives CDR1 SNHLY, CDR2 FYNNEI. For the CDR3, the DNA is TGTGCCGGCCGGGACCACTCCTACGAGCAGTACTTC. It yields the protein CAGRDHSYEQYF.

This clonotype was counted many times. The CDR3: CASSVGDMSYEQYF. The CDR3 nucleotides read TGTGCCAGCAGCGTAGGTGACATGTCCTACGAGCAGTACTTC. The chain uses TRBV9 and TRBJ2-7; no definite D call. The ends were cut back, 0 bases at V and 1 base at J, with 8 bases in the middle. The CDR3 has 14 residues. Germline V gene data show CDR1 as SGDLS and CDR2 as YYNGEE.

This clonotype showed up many times. The gene calls are TRBV28 and TRBJ2-1; perhaps TRBD1 as D (6 bases). Trimming took off 6 bases at V and 4 bases at J, with 16 bases between the two ends. The germline gives CDR1 MDHEN, CDR2 SYDVKM. CDR3 size: 15 residues. The chain's CDR3 is CASRTMTGPYNEQFF. The CDR3 coding sequence is TGTGCCAGCAGAACTATGACAGGCCCATACAATGAGCAGTTCTTC.

This clonotype was picked up many times. CDR3 region: CASSLIVNEQYF. In DNA, the CDR3 is TGTGCCAGCAGCTTGATCGTAAACGAGCAGTACTTC. The rearrangement joins TRBV11-2 to TRBJ2-7, with D uncertain. Deletions cut 3 bases from V and 5 bases from J, with 8 bases between. The CDR3 is 12 amino acids. Germline V gene sequence: CDR1 SGHAT, CDR2 FQNNGV.

This clonotype was seen ten or more times. The rearrangement joins TRBV4-3 to TRBJ2-7; D might be TRBD1 (6 bases). The germline CDR1 and CDR2 sequences are LGHNA and YSLEER. CDR3 length: 14 residues. Trimming took off 1 base at V and 4 bases at J, with 11 bases between the two ends. The CDR3 nucleotides read TGCGCCAGCAGCCAAGGACAGGTGTTTTACGAGCAGTACTTC. Translation: CASSQGQVFYEQYF.

The sample holds many counts of this clonotype. V gene TRBV12-3 or TRBV12-4 combines with J gene TRBJ2-7; D may correspond to TRBD1 or TRBD2 (5 bases each). V gave up 7 bases and J gave up 2 bases, with 15 bases separating them. The CDR3 is made up of 14 amino acids. DNA of the CDR3: TGTGCCAGCAAGGACTTTCCGGGGCCCTACGAGCAGTACTTC. It encodes CASKDFPGPYEQYF.